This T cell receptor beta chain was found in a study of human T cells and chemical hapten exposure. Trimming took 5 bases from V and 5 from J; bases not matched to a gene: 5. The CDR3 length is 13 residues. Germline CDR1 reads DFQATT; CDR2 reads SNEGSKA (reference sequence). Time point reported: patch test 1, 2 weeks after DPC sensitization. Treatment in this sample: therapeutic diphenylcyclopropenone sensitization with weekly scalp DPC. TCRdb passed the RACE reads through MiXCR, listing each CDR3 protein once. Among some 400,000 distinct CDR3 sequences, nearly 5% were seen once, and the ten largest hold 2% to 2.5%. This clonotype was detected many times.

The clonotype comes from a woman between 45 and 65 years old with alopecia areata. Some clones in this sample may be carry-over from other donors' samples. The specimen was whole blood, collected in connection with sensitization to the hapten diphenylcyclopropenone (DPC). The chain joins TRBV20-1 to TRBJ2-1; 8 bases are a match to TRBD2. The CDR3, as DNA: TGCAGTGCTCCAGCGGGGGAACACAATGAGCAGTTCTTC. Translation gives CSAPAGEHNEQFF.